This T cell receptor (beta chain) emerged from a study of T-cell reconstitution after alpha-beta-depleted transplantation in children (dated by TCRdb to 2016 to 2017). With regard to the full study: Using TCR repertoire profiling, the study followed T-cell immune reconstitution in a quantitative way in children after TCRalphabeta/CD19-depleted allogeneic hematopoietic cell transplantation.

Only one count was recorded for this clonotype. The target of this receptor is not known. No quality values exist for individual bases; no much larger clone is one base distant. A lone read gives weak evidence. Trimming costs V 6 bases and J 9 bases, and their ends lie 14 bases apart. Spanning cysteine to phenylalanine, the CDR3 consists of 12 amino acids. The only DNA kept is the CDR3, 36 bases in frame from the first base. Library method: PCR. For sequencing, an Illumina HiSeq 2500 was employed. TCR libraries were prepared with molecular barcoding, using unique molecular identifiers to normalize TCRbeta repertoire quantification. TCRdb passed the public sequencing reads through fastp at Q25 and MiXCR, retaining productive beta sequences. Rows with one shared CDR3 protein collapse into an entry with the most common genes and DNA. Present in this sample are some 220,000 distinct CDR3 sequences, approximately 9% of which were seen just once. The ten top clones hold about 6% of the sample.

This TCR derives from a human donor who donated a stem cell graft to a child with acute lymphoblastic leukemia. This sample comprised PBMCs from the stem cell graft donor, obtained from the stem cell graft. The rearranged chain carries TRBV12-3 or TRBV12-4 and TRBJ2-5; no confident D gene assignment can be made. The nucleotide sequence is given as TGTGCCAGCAGAGCCGGCCAGACCCCCCAGTACTTC. It codes for CASRAGQTPQYF.